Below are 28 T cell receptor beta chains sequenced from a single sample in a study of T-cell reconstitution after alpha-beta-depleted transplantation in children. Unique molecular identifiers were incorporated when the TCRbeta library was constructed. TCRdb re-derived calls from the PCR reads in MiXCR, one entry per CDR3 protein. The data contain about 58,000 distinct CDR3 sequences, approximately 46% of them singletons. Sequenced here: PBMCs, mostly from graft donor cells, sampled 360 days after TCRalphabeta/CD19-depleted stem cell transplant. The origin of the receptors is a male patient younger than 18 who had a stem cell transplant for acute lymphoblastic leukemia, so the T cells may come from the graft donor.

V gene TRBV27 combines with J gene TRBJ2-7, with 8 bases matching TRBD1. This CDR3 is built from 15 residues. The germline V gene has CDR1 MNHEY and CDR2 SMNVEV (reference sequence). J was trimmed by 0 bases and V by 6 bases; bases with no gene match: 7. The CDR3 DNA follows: TGTGCCAGCAGCCCCGGGACAGGCCTCTCCTACGAGCAGTACTTC. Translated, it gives CASSPGTGLSYEQYF.

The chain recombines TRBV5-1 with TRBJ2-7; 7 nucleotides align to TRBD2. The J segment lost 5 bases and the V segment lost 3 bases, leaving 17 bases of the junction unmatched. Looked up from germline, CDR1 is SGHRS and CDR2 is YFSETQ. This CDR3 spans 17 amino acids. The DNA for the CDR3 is TGCGCCAGCAGCTCCGGCGGTGTGACTAGCATGGTCCACGAGCAGTACTTC. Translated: CASSSGGVTSMVHEQYF.

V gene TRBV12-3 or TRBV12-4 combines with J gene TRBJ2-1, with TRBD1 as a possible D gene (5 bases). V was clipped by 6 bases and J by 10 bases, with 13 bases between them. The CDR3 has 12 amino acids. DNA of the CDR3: TGTGCCAGCAGGCTTCCAGGGTCCGAGCAGTTCTTC. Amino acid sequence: CASRLPGSEQFF.

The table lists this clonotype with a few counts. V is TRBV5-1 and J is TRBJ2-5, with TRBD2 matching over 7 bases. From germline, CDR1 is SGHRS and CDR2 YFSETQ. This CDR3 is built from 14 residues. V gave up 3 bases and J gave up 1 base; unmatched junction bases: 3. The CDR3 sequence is CASSYSSGQETQYF. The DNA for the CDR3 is TGCGCCAGCAGCTATTCTAGCGGCCAAGAGACCCAGTACTTC.

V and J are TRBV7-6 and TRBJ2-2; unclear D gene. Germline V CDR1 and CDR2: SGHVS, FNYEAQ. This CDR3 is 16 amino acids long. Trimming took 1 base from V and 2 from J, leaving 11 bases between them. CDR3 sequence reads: CASSLGQTPNTGELFF. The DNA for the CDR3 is TGTGCCAGCAGCTTAGGGCAAACTCCCAACACCGGGGAGCTGTTTTTT.

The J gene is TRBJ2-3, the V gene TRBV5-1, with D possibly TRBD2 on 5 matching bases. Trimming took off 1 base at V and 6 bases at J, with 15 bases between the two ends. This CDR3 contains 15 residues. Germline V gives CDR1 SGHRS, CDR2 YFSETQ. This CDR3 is CASSLQLMRADTQYF. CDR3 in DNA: TGCGCCAGCAGCTTGCAGTTGATGAGGGCTGATACGCAGTATTTT.

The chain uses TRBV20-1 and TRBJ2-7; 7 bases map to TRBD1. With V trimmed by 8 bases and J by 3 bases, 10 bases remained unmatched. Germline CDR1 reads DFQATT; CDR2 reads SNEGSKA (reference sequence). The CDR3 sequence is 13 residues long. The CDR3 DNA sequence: TGCAGTACACCGGGACAGAGCCTCTACGAGCAGTACTTC. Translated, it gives CSTPGQSLYEQYF.

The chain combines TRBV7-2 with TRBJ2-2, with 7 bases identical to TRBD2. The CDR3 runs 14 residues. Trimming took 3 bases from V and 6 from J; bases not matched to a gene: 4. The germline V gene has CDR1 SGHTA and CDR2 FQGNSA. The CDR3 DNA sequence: TGTGCCAGCAGCTTTGAGGGGAGGGCCGGGGAGCTGTTTTTT. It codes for CASSFEGRAGELFF.

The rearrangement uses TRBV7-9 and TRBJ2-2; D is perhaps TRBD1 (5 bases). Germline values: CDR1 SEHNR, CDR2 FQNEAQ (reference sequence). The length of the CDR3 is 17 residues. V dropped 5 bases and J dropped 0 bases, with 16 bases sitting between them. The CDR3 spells CASSRTKTVSNTGELFF. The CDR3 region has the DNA TGTGCCAGCAGCCGTACGAAGACAGTATCGAACACCGGGGAGCTGTTTTTT.

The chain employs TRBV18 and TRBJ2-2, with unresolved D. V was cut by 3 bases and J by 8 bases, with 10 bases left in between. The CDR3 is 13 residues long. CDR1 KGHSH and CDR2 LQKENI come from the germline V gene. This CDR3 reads CASSPATEGELFF. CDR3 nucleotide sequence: TGTGCCAGCTCACCTGCCACAGAAGGGGAGCTGTTTTTT.

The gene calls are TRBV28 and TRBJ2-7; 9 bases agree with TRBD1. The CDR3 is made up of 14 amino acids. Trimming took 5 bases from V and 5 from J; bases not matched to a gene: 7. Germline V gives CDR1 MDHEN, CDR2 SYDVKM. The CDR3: CASSPWDRVHEQYF. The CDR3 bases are TGTGCCAGCAGTCCCTGGGACAGGGTCCACGAGCAGTACTTC.

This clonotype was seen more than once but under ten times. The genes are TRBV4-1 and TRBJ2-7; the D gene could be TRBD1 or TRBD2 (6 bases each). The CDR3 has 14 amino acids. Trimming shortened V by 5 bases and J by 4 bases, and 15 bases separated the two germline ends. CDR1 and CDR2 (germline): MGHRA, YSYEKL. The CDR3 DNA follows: TGCGCCAGCAGCTCATCGGGGGCGAGTTACGAGCAGTACTTC. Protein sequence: CASSSSGASYEQYF.

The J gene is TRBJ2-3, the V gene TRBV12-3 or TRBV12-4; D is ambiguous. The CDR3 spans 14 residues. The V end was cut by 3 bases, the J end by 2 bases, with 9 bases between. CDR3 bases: TGTGCCAGCAGTTTGGCCCTCGACACAGATACGCAGTATTTT. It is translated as CASSLALDTDTQYF.

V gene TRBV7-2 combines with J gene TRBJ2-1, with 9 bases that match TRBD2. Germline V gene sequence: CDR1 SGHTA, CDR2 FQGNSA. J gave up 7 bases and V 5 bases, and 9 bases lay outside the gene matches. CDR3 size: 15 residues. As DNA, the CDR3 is TGTGCCAGCAGCCCCTGGGCGGGGGGGCTGAATGAGCAGTTCTTC. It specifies CASSPWAGGLNEQFF.

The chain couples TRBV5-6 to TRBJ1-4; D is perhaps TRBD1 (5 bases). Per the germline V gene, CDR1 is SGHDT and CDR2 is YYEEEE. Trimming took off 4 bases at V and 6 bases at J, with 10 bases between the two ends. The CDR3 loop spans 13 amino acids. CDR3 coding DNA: TGTGCCAGCAGCCCTGGGACTCATGAAAAACTGTTTTTT. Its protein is CASSPGTHEKLFF.

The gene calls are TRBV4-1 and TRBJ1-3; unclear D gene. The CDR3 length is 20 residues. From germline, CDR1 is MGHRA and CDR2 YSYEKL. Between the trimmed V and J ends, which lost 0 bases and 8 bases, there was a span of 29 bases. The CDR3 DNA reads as TGCGCCAGCAGCCAAGATTGGTGGCTCTCGATTCCCCTCCTCGACGACACCATATATTTT. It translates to CASSQDWWLSIPLLDDTIYF.

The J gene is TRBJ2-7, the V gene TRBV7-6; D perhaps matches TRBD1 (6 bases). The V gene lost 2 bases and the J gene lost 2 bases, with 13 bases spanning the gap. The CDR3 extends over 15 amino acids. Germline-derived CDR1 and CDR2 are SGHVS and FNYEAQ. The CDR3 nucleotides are TGTGCCAGCAGCTTACTCTTGGGACACACCTACGAGCAGTACTTC. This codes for CASSLLLGHTYEQYF.

CDR3 DNA: TGTGCCAGCAGCCAAGATTCCCGCGGGAGAGAGACCCAGTACTTC. Translation gives CASSQDSRGRETQYF. The V and J genes are TRBV14 and TRBJ2-5; 7 bases agree with TRBD2. V lost 0 bases and J lost 4; bases outside the gene matches: 5. The germline CDR1 and CDR2 sequences are SGHDN and FVKESK. There are 15 residues in the CDR3.

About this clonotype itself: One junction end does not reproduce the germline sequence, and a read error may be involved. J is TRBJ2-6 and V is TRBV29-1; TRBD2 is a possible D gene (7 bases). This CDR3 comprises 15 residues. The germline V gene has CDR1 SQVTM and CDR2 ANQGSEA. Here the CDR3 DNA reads TGCAGCGTTGATGGGGGGGCCCCTGGGGCCAACGTTCTGACTTTC. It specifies CSVDGGAPGANVLTF.

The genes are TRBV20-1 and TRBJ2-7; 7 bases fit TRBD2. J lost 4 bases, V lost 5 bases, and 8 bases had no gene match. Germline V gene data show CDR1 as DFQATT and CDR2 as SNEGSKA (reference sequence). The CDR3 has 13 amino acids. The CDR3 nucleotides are TGCAGTGCTCCGCGGGAGACTAGATACGAGCAGTACTTC. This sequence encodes CSAPRETRYEQYF.

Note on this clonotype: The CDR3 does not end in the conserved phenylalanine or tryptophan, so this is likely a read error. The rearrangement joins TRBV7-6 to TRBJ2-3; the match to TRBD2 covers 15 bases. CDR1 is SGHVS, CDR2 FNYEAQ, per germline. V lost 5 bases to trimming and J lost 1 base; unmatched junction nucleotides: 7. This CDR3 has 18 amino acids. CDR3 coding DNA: TGTGCCAGCAGCCTGGGGACTAGCGGGGGGCCGCGCACAGATACGCAGTATTTG. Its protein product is CASSLGTSGGPRTDTQYL.

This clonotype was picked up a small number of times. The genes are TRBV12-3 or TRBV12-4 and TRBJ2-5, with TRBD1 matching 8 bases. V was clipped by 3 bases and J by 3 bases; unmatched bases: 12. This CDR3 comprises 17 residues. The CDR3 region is CASSFTPDRGFEETQYF. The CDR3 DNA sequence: TGTGCCAGCAGTTTCACCCCCGACAGGGGATTTGAAGAGACCCAGTACTTC.

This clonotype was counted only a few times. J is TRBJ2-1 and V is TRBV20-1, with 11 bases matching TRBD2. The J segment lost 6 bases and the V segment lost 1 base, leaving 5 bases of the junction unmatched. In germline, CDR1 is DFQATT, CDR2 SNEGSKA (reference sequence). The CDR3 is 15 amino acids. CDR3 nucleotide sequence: TGCAGTGCTAGAGGAGTAGCGGGGGGGCCCAATGAGCAGTTCTTC. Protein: CSARGVAGGPNEQFF.

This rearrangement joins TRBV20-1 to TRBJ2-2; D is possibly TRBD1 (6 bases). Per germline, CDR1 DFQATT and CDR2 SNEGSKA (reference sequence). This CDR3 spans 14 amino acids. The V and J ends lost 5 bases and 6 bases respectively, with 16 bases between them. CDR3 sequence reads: CSAVTGKMAGELFF. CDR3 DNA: TGCAGTGCTGTTACAGGGAAAATGGCCGGGGAGCTGTTTTTT.

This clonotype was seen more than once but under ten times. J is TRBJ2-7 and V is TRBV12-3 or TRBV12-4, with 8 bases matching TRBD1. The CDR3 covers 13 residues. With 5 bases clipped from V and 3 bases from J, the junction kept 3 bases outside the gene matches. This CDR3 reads CASSRTGLYEQYF. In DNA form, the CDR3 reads TGTGCCAGCAGTAGGACAGGGCTCTACGAGCAGTACTTC.

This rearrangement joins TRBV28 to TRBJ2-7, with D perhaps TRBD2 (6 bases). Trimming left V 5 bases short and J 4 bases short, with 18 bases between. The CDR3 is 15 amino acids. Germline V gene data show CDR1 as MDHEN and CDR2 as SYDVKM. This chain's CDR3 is CASSPQGSGSYEQYF. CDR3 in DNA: TGTGCCAGCAGTCCCCAAGGTAGCGGCTCATACGAGCAGTACTTC. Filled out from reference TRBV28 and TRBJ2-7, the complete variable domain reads DVKVTQSSRYLVKRTGEKVFLECVQDMDHENMFWYRQDPGLGLRLIYFSYDVKMKEKGDIPEGYSVSREKKERFSLILESASTNQTSMYLCASSPQGSGSYEQYFGPGTRLTVT.

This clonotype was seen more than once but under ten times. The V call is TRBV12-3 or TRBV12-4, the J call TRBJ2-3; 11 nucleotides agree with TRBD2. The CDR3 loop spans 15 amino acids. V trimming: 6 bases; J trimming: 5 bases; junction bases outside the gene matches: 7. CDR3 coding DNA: TGTGCCAGCAGATACAGACTAGCGGGGCAAGATACGCAGTATTTT. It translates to CASRYRLAGQDTQYF.

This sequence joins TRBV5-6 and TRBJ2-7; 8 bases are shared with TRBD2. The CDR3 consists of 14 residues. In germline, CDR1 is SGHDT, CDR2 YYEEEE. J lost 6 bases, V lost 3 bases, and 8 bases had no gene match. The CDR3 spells CASSSPGLVSEQYF. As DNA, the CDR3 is TGTGCCAGCAGCTCACCGGGACTAGTTTCCGAGCAGTACTTC.